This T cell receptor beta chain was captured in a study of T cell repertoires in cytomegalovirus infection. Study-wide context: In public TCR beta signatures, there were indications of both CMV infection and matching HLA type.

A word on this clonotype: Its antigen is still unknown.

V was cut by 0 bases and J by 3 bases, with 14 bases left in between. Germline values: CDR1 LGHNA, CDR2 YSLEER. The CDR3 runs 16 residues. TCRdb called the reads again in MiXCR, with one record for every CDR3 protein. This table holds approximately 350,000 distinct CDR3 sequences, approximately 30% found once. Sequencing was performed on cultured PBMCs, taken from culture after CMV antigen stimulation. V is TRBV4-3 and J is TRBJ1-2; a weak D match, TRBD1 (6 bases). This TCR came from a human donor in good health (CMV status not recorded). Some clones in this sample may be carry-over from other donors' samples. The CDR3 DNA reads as TGCGCCAGCAGCCAAGATGGGTCGGGGGCGGACTATGGCTACACCTTC. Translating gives CASSQDGSGADYGYTF.